The subject of this entry is one T cell receptor (beta chain). Antigen: not known. Isolation recovered at least 6 million PBMCs from every sample. These data come from a study of blood T cells in healthy people across ages. Study-wide points: What prevented conclusive comparison of naive and antigen-experienced cells was that PBMCs were unsorted.

The use of a sample-barcoded 5' primer and a J-beta primer mix characterized a second PCR of roughly 7 to 11 cycles. TCRdb itself ran the 5' RACE reads through MiXCR, one entry per CDR3 protein. This sample has hundreds of thousands of distinct CDR3 sequences, with roughly 41% found just once. Sequenced: blood. The clonotype comes from an elderly man in good health.

CDR3 coding DNA: TGTGCCAGCAGCTTGGGGGGGAGTGCCTTCTACAATGAGCAGTTCTTC. Amino acid sequence: CASSLGGSAFYNEQFF. This chain links TRBV5-6 with TRBJ2-1; D may be TRBD1 or TRBD2 (5 bases each). The CDR3 extends over 16 amino acids. CDR1 SGHDT and CDR2 YYEEEE come from the germline V gene. Trimming left V 0 bases short and J 3 bases short, with 13 bases between.